The 29 T cell receptor beta chains listed next were all sequenced from one sample in a study of blood T cell repertoires in COVID-19. Sequenced by immunoSEQ multiplex PCR; TCRdb stores in-frame clones only, minus some. The sample has some 96,000 clones, 80% seen once. Sequencing was performed on peripheral blood. All receptors derive from an older woman with acute or convalescent COVID-19.

The chain combines TRBV19 with TRBJ1-6, with 10 bases that match TRBD1. The CDR3 totals 17 residues. The germline CDR1 and CDR2 sequences are LNHDA and SQIVND (reference sequence). V lost 2 bases and J lost 9; bases outside the gene matches: 10. The CDR3 DNA sequence: TGTGCCAGTAGTATAATGGGACAGGGGTCCATCGGTTCACCCCTCCACTTT. Translation gives CASSIMGQGSIGSPLHF.

V gene TRBV3-1 (or the pseudogene TRBV3-2) combines with J gene TRBJ2-5; D is unresolved. From germline, CDR1 is LGHDT and CDR2 YNNKEL (reference sequence). The CDR3 is 13 residues long. V was pared by 6 bases and J by 2 bases, with 10 bases between. The CDR3 is CASRPTVQETQYF. The CDR3 nucleotides are TGTGCCAGCAGGCCCACAGTGCAAGAGACCCAGTACTTC.

This clone has just one count. The genes are TRBV4-1 and TRBJ2-7, with 7 bases lining up with TRBD1. This CDR3 contains 14 residues. V gave up 4 bases and J gave up 0 bases; unmatched junction bases: 3. From germline, CDR1 is MGHRA and CDR2 YSYEKL. The CDR3 region is CASSPGQSSYEQYF. The CDR3 DNA sequence: TGCGCCAGCAGCCCGGGACAGAGCTCCTACGAGCAGTACTTC.

This clone occurred once. This chain uses TRBV24-1 with TRBJ1-1, with a tentative D call TRBD1 (6 bases). This CDR3 contains 11 residues. Trimming removed 5 bases from V and 11 bases from J, with 11 bases in between. Per the germline V gene, CDR1 is KGHDR and CDR2 is SFDVKD. The DNA for the CDR3 is TGTGCCACCAGTGGTGGGGGGGGCGCTTTCTTT. Encoded protein: CATSGGGGAFF.

The sample holds one count of this clone. Additional DNA sequences in this sample encode the identical CDR3. The V call is TRBV4-1, the J call TRBJ1-4, with 9 bases identical to TRBD1. The V gene's germline CDR1 is MGHRA and CDR2 YSYEKL. This CDR3 comprises 14 residues. Trimming cost V 1 base and J 8 bases; bases outside gene matches: 2. The CDR3 loop reads CASSQGTGDEKLFF. The CDR3 nucleotides read TGCGCCAGCAGCCAAGGGACAGGGGACGAAAAACTGTTTTTT.

This rearrangement joins TRBV7-2 to TRBJ1-6, with 8 bases that match TRBD1. V lost 5 bases to trimming and J lost 9 bases; unmatched junction nucleotides: 6. CDR3 length equals 14 residues. CDR1 SGHTA and CDR2 FQGNSA come from the germline V gene. For the CDR3, the DNA is TGTGCCAGCAGCCCAGGGGGCTCGGCTTCACCCCTCCACTTT. Translating it yields CASSPGGSASPLHF.

The chain combines TRBV20-1 with TRBJ2-1; D gene ambiguous. V shed 4 bases and J shed 9 bases, with 7 bases lying between them. The germline V gene encodes CDR1 DFQATT and CDR2 SNEGSKA (reference sequence). The CDR3 is made up of 10 amino acids. CDR3 amino acids: CSAKRSEQFF. In nucleotides, the CDR3 is TGCAGTGCTAAAAGGAGTGAGCAGTTCTTC.

The V and J genes are TRBV2 and TRBJ1-4, with 8 bases fitting TRBD1. Looked up from germline, CDR1 is SNHLY and CDR2 is FYNNEI. The CDR3 sequence is 14 residues long. Unmatched junction bases numbered 6, after V lost 5 bases and J lost 7 bases. CDR3: CASSRDRGFEKLFF. CDR3 bases: TGTGCCAGCAGTCGCGACAGGGGTTTTGAAAAACTGTTTTTT.

V usage is TRBV27 and J usage is TRBJ1-5; TRBD1 might be the D (6 bases). Trimming stripped 4 bases from V and 4 bases from J, with 14 bases between. CDR3 size: 15 residues. The germline V gene encodes CDR1 MNHEY and CDR2 SMNVEV (reference sequence). The CDR3 DNA is TGTGCCAGCAGTTCCCCACAGGGTGCGAATCAGCCCCAGCATTTT. It is translated as CASSSPQGANQPQHF.

This clone has just a few counts. Here the CDR3 reads CASSRDRERGGYTF. The CDR3 coding sequence is TGTGCCAGCAGTAGGGACAGGGAGCGGGGAGGCTACACCTTC. The genes are TRBV6-6 and TRBJ1-2, with 9 bases identical to TRBD1. V was pared by 5 bases and J by 8 bases, with 9 bases of the junction left unmatched. Germline V gene lookup returns CDR1 MNHNY and CDR2 SVGAGI (reference sequence). The CDR3 covers 14 residues.

The V and J genes are TRBV10-3 and TRBJ1-1; D perhaps matches TRBD1 (5 bases). The CDR3 is 14 amino acids. CDR1 and CDR2 from the germline V gene are ENHRY and SYGVKD. The germline V and J ends were trimmed by 10 bases and 0 bases, with 15 bases remaining between them. CDR3 loop: CATRGSGMNTEAFF. CDR3 in DNA: TGTGCCACCCGGGGGTCAGGGATGAACACTGAAGCTTTCTTT.

The chain uses TRBV9 and TRBJ2-1, with D possibly being TRBD1 (7 bases). This CDR3 region has 14 residues. Germline-derived CDR1 and CDR2 are SGDLS and YYNGEE. V shed 3 bases and J shed 9 bases, with 16 bases lying between them. The CDR3 DNA reads as TGTGCCAGCAGCGCCAGGGGGGAAGGAAGTGAGCAGTTCTTC. It translates to CASSARGEGSEQFF.

The J gene is TRBJ2-1, the V gene TRBV7-2, with a tentative D call TRBD1 (6 bases). V was clipped by 1 base and J by 4 bases, with 11 bases between them. The length of the CDR3 is 15 residues. CDR1 is SGHTA, CDR2 FQGNSA, per germline. CDR3 protein: CASSLEVTGYNEQFF. As DNA, the CDR3 is TGTGCCAGCAGCTTAGAGGTTACAGGGTACAATGAGCAGTTCTTC.

The J gene is TRBJ2-1, the V gene TRBV2; D call uncertain. CDR1 and CDR2 (germline): SNHLY, FYNNEI. The CDR3 length is 12 residues. V lost 1 base to trimming and J lost 14 bases, with 12 bases between them. Written as DNA, the CDR3 is TGTGCCAGCAGTGAAGGCGAGGCTCCTGAGTTCTTC. It specifies CASSEGEAPEFF.

The chain recombines TRBV19 with TRBJ1-4; the match to TRBD1 covers 10 bases. V lost 8 bases, J lost 5 bases, and 2 bases stayed unmatched. The germline gives CDR1 LNHDA, CDR2 SQIVND (reference sequence). This CDR3 region has 13 residues. CDR3 loop: CASLGQGNEKLFF. As DNA, the CDR3 is TGTGCCAGTCTGGGACAGGGGAATGAAAAACTGTTTTTT.

The chain is built from TRBV19 and TRBJ1-2; D possibly corresponds to TRBD1 (6 bases). V was shortened by 7 bases and J by 0 bases, with 9 bases between the two germline ends. The germline CDR1 and CDR2 sequences are LNHDA and SQIVND (reference sequence). This CDR3 contains 13 residues. The chain's CDR3 is CASIDRTNYGYTF. The CDR3 DNA reads as TGTGCCAGTATCGACAGGACTAACTATGGCTACACCTTC.

The CDR3 region has the DNA TGTGCCAGCAGCTTAGACAGGCTATTGAACACTGAAGCTTTCTTT. Amino acid sequence: CASSLDRLLNTEAFF. The genes are TRBV11-2 and TRBJ1-1; the D is unclear. Trimming took off 0 bases at V and 0 bases at J, with 8 bases between the two ends. The CDR3 runs to 15 residues. CDR1 is SGHAT and CDR2 is FQNNGV in the germline V gene.

This chain links TRBV19 with TRBJ1-2, with TRBD1 matching over 8 bases. The ends lost 7 bases at V and 6 bases at J; junction bases unmatched: 16. Per germline, CDR1 LNHDA and CDR2 SQIVND (reference sequence). This CDR3 spans 16 amino acids. The CDR3 coding sequence is TGTGCCAGTACTACCAGGGGGCGAGGGAAATTTAATGGCTACACCTTC. It is translated as CASTTRGRGKFNGYTF.

This clone was counted at least ten times. Here the CDR3 reads CASSIDPLGGSTEAFF. CDR3 nucleotide sequence: TGTGCCAGTAGTATAGACCCTCTCGGCGGAAGCACTGAAGCTTTCTTT. The chain has TRBV19 and TRBJ1-1; D gene uncertain. CDR1 LNHDA and CDR2 SQIVND come from the germline V gene (reference sequence). V shed 0 bases and J shed 4 bases, with 15 bases lying between them. The CDR3 totals 16 residues.

This CDR3 reads CSVEGQAYQETQYF. In DNA form, the CDR3 reads TGCAGCGTTGAGGGACAGGCTTACCAAGAGACCCAGTACTTC. This sequence joins TRBV29-1 and TRBJ2-5; TRBD1 aligns across 8 bases. CDR3 length: 14 amino acids. After removal of 3 bases from V and 0 bases from J, the junction contained 3 bases not matched to a gene. Looked up from germline, CDR1 is SQVTM and CDR2 is ANQGSEA.

The chain combines TRBV10-1 with TRBJ2-3; 8 bases line up with TRBD1. This CDR3 has 16 amino acids. Unmatched junction bases numbered 3, after V lost 0 bases and J lost 1 base. The germline CDR1 and CDR2 sequences are WNHNN and SYGVQD (reference sequence). CDR3 sequence reads: CASSESSGQGTDTQYF. The CDR3 DNA reads as TGCGCCAGCAGTGAGTCATCGGGACAGGGCACAGATACGCAGTATTTT.

A few counts support this clone. This sequence joins TRBV10-1 and TRBJ2-1, with TRBD2 matching 11 bases. Germline CDR1 and CDR2: WNHNN and SYGVQD (reference sequence). The CDR3 is 18 residues long. Trimming at V came to 4 bases and at J to 0 bases, leaving 8 bases not matched to a gene. CDR3 loop: CASSGGPSGGFSYNEQFF. The CDR3 DNA sequence: TGCGCCAGCAGTGGGGGTCCTAGCGGGGGGTTCTCCTACAATGAGCAGTTCTTC.

The J gene is TRBJ1-2, the V gene TRBV9, with TRBD1 matching over 10 bases. Germline CDR1 is SGDLS and CDR2 is YYNGEE. CDR3 length: 13 amino acids. V lost 5 bases, J lost 6 bases, and 4 bases stayed unmatched. The CDR3 coding sequence is TGTGCCAGCAGGGGACAGGGGCAGCATGGCTACACCTTC. It is translated as CASRGQGQHGYTF.

This clone was detected a few times. This chain connects TRBV4-1 to TRBJ1-5, with 9 bases fitting TRBD1. The germline gives CDR1 MGHRA, CDR2 YSYEKL. This CDR3 has 16 residues. The J segment lost 3 bases and the V segment lost 4 bases, leaving 7 bases of the junction unmatched. The CDR3 spells CASSLSRDRVNQPQHF. CDR3 DNA sequence: TGCGCCAGCAGCCTAAGCCGGGACAGGGTCAATCAGCCCCAGCATTTT.

This chain links TRBV2 with TRBJ1-5, with unresolved D. CDR3 length equals 13 residues. CDR1 SNHLY and CDR2 FYNNEI come from the germline V gene. V was trimmed by 7 bases and J by 4 bases, leaving 11 bases between them. Here the CDR3 DNA reads TGTGCCAGCATGCGGGAATCGAATCAGCCCCAGCATTTT. It specifies CASMRESNQPQHF.

This chain links TRBV27 with TRBJ1-1; 7 bases map to TRBD1. Germline trimming cut 4 bases from V and 0 bases from J; bases unmatched to any gene: 5. The germline V gene has CDR1 MNHEY and CDR2 SMNVEV (reference sequence). The CDR3 spans 15 residues. The CDR3 sequence is CASSSSGQVNTEAFF. The CDR3 region has the DNA TGTGCCAGCAGTTCCAGCGGACAGGTGAACACTGAAGCTTTCTTT.

This clone has just one count. The chain combines TRBV20-1 with TRBJ1-2; the match to TRBD1 covers 7 bases. Losses at the gene ends were 5 bases for V and 6 bases for J; bases not matched to a gene: 3. The CDR3 has 11 amino acids. Germline assignment: CDR1 DFQATT and CDR2 SNEGSKA (reference sequence). CDR3 in amino acids: CSAEGGDGYTF. The CDR3 DNA reads as TGCAGTGCTGAAGGGGGCGATGGCTACACCTTC.

J is TRBJ1-1 and V is TRBV5-1; D uncertain. V shed 0 bases and J shed 0 bases, with 9 bases lying between them. CDR1 and CDR2 (germline): SGHRS, YFSETQ. CDR3 length: 15 residues. The DNA of the CDR3 is TGCGCCAGCAGCTTGGGGGCTGAGTTGAACACTGAAGCTTTCTTT. Encoded protein: CASSLGAELNTEAFF.

V usage is TRBV25-1 and J usage is TRBJ1-2; 11 positions agree with TRBD1. Germline V lookup: CDR1 MGHDK, CDR2 SYGVNS. CDR3 length: 14 residues. The V gene end was trimmed by 7 bases and the J gene end by 7 bases; junction bases not matched to a gene: 8. The CDR3 DNA is TGTGCCAGCACCCCTACGGGGACAGGGGGTGGCTACACCTTC. Translating gives CASTPTGTGGGYTF.